One and the same sample provided the 16 T cell receptor beta chains below, sequenced in a study of graft-versus-host responses after intestinal transplantation. Assay used: immunoSEQ multiplex PCR; TCRdb lists only in-frame clones, some missing. The sample yields about 99,000 clones, 80% to 95% seen once. Their target antigens are unknown. The specimen was unstimulated CD8+ T cells sorted from spleen or lymph node cells, collected before intestinal transplant. The source of these receptors is a human donor who received an intestinal transplant.

This rearrangement joins TRBV6-1 to TRBJ1-5; D is ambiguous. From germline, CDR1 is MNHNS and CDR2 SASEGT. CDR3 length: 14 amino acids. Deletions cut 4 bases from V and 6 bases from J, with 13 bases between. The CDR3: CASSGAGVRQPQHF. In nucleotides, the CDR3 is TGTGCCAGCAGTGGGGCTGGGGTCCGTCAGCCCCAGCATTTT.

This clone is a singleton in its sample. The V call is TRBV9, the J call TRBJ2-7; D might be TRBD2 (6 bases). The CDR3 consists of 14 residues. Trimming pared 3 bases from V and 6 bases from J, leaving 16 bases between. The germline CDR1 and CDR2 sequences are SGDLS and YYNGEE. The CDR3 loop reads CASSDGVRGSEQYF. CDR3 coding DNA: TGTGCCAGCAGCGACGGGGTCCGGGGGAGCGAGCAGTACTTC.

This clone was seen more than once but under ten times. Here the CDR3 reads CASSVYTGGILETQYF. The CDR3 DNA reads as TGTGCCAGCAGCGTTTATACGGGGGGGATTCTGGAGACCCAGTACTTC. The V call is TRBV9, the J call TRBJ2-5; 8 positions match TRBD2. Germline V lookup: CDR1 SGDLS, CDR2 YYNGEE. The CDR3 length is 16 residues. The V segment lost 2 bases and the J segment 5 bases; nucleotides outside the gene matches: 11.

The V gene is TRBV15, the J gene TRBJ1-3; 7 nucleotides match TRBD1. This CDR3 spans 14 amino acids. Germline CDR1 LNHNV, CDR2 YYDKDF (reference sequence). Trimming removed 3 bases from V and 10 bases from J; junction bases left unmatched: 9. The CDR3: CATSSRTGVQTIYF. The CDR3 DNA sequence: TGTGCCACCAGCAGTCGGACAGGAGTACAGACCATATATTTT.

The rearrangement uses TRBV4-1 and TRBJ1-1; TRBD1 might be the D (6 bases). Looked up from germline, CDR1 is MGHRA and CDR2 is YSYEKL. Trimming removed 0 bases at V and 8 bases at J, with 13 bases between. The length of the CDR3 is 14 residues. In nucleotides, the CDR3 is TGCGCCAGCAGCCAAGATTACGGCAGGGGAGAAGCTTTCTTT. Translated, it gives CASSQDYGRGEAFF.

The CDR3 DNA reads TGCGCCAGCAGCCAAGACCAGGGATGGGATGAGCAGTTCTTC. Its protein product is CASSQDQGWDEQFF. The chain joins TRBV4-1 to TRBJ2-1; maybe TRBD1 (5 bases). The CDR3 totals 14 residues. The ends were cut back, 0 bases at V and 8 bases at J, with 11 bases in the middle. Per germline, CDR1 MGHRA and CDR2 YSYEKL.

The sample holds one count of this clone. This chain joins TRBV11-1 and TRBJ2-7; 8 bases are a match to TRBD2. The J segment lost 1 base and the V segment lost 2 bases, leaving 1 base of the junction unmatched. CDR3 length equals 14 residues. From germline, CDR1 is SGHAT and CDR2 FQDESV (reference sequence). Written as DNA, the CDR3 is TGTGCCAGCAGCTTATCGGGGGGGTCCTACGAGCAGTACTTC. Its protein is CASSLSGGSYEQYF.

This clone has just one count. The chain has TRBV11-2 and TRBJ2-3; 10 nucleotides agree with TRBD2. Germline V gene lookup returns CDR1 SGHAT and CDR2 FQNNGV. The CDR3 extends over 16 amino acids. V shed 0 bases, J shed 4 bases, and the junction held 4 bases outside the gene matches. Written as DNA, the CDR3 is TGTGCCAGCAGCTTAGAAGCGGGGGGGGTTTCAGATACGCAGTATTTT. Protein: CASSLEAGGVSDTQYF.

The CDR3 DNA sequence: TGTGCCAGCAGCTTCGGACAGGGGCGACAAGAGACCCAGTACTTC. Its protein is CASSFGQGRQETQYF. This chain links TRBV7-9 with TRBJ2-5, with 9 positions matching TRBD1. The germline V gene encodes CDR1 SEHNR and CDR2 FQNEAQ (reference sequence). The CDR3 is 15 residues long. V trimming: 3 bases; J trimming: 2 bases; junction bases outside the gene matches: 4.

This chain links TRBV23-1 with TRBJ1-2; no definite D call. TRBV23-1 is classed as an ORF, of uncertain function. V was clipped by 0 bases and J by 8 bases, with 4 bases between them. This CDR3 has 11 amino acids. CDR3 region: CASSQSVGYTF. The DNA of the CDR3 is TGCGCCAGCAGTCAATCGGTAGGCTACACCTTC.

The V and J genes are TRBV4-1 and TRBJ2-1; the match to TRBD2 covers 7 bases. This CDR3 has 13 amino acids. After removal of 4 bases from V and 7 bases from J, the junction contained 4 bases not matched to a gene. Germline CDR1 reads MGHRA; CDR2 reads YSYEKL. CDR3 DNA: TGCGCCAGCAGCCGGGGGGGTAGGAATGAGCAGTTCTTC. Its translation is CASSRGGRNEQFF.

The CDR3 reads CASSLARTGRHEQYF. In nucleotides, the CDR3 is TGCGCCAGCAGCTTGGCGAGGACAGGGAGACACGAGCAGTACTTC. The chain carries TRBV5-1 and TRBJ2-7; the match to TRBD1 covers 8 bases. The germline gives CDR1 SGHRS, CDR2 YFSETQ. V lost 0 bases to trimming and J lost 5 bases; unmatched junction nucleotides: 7. The CDR3 is made up of 15 amino acids.

This sequence joins TRBV15 and TRBJ2-5; 16 positions agree with TRBD2. This CDR3 spans 19 amino acids. Losses at the gene ends were 6 bases for V and 5 bases for J; bases not matched to a gene: 15. In germline, CDR1 is LNHNV, CDR2 YYDKDF (reference sequence). CDR3 region: CATRDPGTSGGAVTETQYF. CDR3 DNA: TGTGCCACCAGAGACCCCGGGACTAGCGGGGGGGCCGTTACGGAGACCCAGTACTTC. The full variable domain, its missing parts supplied by reference TRBV15 and TRBJ2-5, is DAMVIQNPRYQVTQFGKPVTLSCSQTLNHNVMYWYQQKSSQAPKLLFHYYDKDFNNEADTPDNFQSRRPNTSFCFLDIRSPGLGDTAMYLCATRDPGTSGGAVTETQYFGPGTRLLVL.

The CDR3: CASSSQLGGQETQYF. The CDR3 region has the DNA TGTGCCAGCAGCTCCCAACTGGGGGGCCAAGAGACCCAGTACTTC. This chain links TRBV11-3 with TRBJ2-5; TRBD2 might be the D (6 bases). The CDR3 length is 15 residues. V gave up 4 bases and J gave up 1 base, with 13 bases separating them. In germline, CDR1 is SGHNT, CDR2 YENEEA.

The chain combines TRBV9 with TRBJ1-5, with TRBD1 matching 11 bases. J was trimmed by 6 bases and V by 3 bases; bases with no gene match: 8. Germline CDR1 SGDLS, CDR2 YYNGEE. The CDR3 sequence is 16 residues long. CDR3 loop: CASSAGTGGLGQPQHF. In DNA, the CDR3 is TGTGCCAGCAGCGCCGGGACAGGGGGATTGGGTCAGCCCCAGCATTTT.

This clone has only one observation. The chain combines TRBV18 with TRBJ2-1, with D perhaps TRBD1 (7 bases). Looked up from germline, CDR1 is KGHSH and CDR2 is LQKENI. V lost 6 bases and J lost 7, with 25 bases in between. The CDR3 length is 17 residues. The CDR3 spells CASSLDTGTPGGNEQFF. CDR3 coding DNA: TGTGCCAGCTCGCTTGATACCGGGACCCCAGGGGGGAATGAGCAGTTCTTC. The variable domain in full, with the rest retrieved from reference TRBV18 and TRBJ2-1, is NAGVMQNPRHLVRRRGQEARLRCSPMKGHSHVYWYRQLPEEGLKFMVYLQKENIIDESGMPKERFSAEFPKEGPSILRIQQVVRGDSAAYFCASSLDTGTPGGNEQFFGPGTRLTVL.